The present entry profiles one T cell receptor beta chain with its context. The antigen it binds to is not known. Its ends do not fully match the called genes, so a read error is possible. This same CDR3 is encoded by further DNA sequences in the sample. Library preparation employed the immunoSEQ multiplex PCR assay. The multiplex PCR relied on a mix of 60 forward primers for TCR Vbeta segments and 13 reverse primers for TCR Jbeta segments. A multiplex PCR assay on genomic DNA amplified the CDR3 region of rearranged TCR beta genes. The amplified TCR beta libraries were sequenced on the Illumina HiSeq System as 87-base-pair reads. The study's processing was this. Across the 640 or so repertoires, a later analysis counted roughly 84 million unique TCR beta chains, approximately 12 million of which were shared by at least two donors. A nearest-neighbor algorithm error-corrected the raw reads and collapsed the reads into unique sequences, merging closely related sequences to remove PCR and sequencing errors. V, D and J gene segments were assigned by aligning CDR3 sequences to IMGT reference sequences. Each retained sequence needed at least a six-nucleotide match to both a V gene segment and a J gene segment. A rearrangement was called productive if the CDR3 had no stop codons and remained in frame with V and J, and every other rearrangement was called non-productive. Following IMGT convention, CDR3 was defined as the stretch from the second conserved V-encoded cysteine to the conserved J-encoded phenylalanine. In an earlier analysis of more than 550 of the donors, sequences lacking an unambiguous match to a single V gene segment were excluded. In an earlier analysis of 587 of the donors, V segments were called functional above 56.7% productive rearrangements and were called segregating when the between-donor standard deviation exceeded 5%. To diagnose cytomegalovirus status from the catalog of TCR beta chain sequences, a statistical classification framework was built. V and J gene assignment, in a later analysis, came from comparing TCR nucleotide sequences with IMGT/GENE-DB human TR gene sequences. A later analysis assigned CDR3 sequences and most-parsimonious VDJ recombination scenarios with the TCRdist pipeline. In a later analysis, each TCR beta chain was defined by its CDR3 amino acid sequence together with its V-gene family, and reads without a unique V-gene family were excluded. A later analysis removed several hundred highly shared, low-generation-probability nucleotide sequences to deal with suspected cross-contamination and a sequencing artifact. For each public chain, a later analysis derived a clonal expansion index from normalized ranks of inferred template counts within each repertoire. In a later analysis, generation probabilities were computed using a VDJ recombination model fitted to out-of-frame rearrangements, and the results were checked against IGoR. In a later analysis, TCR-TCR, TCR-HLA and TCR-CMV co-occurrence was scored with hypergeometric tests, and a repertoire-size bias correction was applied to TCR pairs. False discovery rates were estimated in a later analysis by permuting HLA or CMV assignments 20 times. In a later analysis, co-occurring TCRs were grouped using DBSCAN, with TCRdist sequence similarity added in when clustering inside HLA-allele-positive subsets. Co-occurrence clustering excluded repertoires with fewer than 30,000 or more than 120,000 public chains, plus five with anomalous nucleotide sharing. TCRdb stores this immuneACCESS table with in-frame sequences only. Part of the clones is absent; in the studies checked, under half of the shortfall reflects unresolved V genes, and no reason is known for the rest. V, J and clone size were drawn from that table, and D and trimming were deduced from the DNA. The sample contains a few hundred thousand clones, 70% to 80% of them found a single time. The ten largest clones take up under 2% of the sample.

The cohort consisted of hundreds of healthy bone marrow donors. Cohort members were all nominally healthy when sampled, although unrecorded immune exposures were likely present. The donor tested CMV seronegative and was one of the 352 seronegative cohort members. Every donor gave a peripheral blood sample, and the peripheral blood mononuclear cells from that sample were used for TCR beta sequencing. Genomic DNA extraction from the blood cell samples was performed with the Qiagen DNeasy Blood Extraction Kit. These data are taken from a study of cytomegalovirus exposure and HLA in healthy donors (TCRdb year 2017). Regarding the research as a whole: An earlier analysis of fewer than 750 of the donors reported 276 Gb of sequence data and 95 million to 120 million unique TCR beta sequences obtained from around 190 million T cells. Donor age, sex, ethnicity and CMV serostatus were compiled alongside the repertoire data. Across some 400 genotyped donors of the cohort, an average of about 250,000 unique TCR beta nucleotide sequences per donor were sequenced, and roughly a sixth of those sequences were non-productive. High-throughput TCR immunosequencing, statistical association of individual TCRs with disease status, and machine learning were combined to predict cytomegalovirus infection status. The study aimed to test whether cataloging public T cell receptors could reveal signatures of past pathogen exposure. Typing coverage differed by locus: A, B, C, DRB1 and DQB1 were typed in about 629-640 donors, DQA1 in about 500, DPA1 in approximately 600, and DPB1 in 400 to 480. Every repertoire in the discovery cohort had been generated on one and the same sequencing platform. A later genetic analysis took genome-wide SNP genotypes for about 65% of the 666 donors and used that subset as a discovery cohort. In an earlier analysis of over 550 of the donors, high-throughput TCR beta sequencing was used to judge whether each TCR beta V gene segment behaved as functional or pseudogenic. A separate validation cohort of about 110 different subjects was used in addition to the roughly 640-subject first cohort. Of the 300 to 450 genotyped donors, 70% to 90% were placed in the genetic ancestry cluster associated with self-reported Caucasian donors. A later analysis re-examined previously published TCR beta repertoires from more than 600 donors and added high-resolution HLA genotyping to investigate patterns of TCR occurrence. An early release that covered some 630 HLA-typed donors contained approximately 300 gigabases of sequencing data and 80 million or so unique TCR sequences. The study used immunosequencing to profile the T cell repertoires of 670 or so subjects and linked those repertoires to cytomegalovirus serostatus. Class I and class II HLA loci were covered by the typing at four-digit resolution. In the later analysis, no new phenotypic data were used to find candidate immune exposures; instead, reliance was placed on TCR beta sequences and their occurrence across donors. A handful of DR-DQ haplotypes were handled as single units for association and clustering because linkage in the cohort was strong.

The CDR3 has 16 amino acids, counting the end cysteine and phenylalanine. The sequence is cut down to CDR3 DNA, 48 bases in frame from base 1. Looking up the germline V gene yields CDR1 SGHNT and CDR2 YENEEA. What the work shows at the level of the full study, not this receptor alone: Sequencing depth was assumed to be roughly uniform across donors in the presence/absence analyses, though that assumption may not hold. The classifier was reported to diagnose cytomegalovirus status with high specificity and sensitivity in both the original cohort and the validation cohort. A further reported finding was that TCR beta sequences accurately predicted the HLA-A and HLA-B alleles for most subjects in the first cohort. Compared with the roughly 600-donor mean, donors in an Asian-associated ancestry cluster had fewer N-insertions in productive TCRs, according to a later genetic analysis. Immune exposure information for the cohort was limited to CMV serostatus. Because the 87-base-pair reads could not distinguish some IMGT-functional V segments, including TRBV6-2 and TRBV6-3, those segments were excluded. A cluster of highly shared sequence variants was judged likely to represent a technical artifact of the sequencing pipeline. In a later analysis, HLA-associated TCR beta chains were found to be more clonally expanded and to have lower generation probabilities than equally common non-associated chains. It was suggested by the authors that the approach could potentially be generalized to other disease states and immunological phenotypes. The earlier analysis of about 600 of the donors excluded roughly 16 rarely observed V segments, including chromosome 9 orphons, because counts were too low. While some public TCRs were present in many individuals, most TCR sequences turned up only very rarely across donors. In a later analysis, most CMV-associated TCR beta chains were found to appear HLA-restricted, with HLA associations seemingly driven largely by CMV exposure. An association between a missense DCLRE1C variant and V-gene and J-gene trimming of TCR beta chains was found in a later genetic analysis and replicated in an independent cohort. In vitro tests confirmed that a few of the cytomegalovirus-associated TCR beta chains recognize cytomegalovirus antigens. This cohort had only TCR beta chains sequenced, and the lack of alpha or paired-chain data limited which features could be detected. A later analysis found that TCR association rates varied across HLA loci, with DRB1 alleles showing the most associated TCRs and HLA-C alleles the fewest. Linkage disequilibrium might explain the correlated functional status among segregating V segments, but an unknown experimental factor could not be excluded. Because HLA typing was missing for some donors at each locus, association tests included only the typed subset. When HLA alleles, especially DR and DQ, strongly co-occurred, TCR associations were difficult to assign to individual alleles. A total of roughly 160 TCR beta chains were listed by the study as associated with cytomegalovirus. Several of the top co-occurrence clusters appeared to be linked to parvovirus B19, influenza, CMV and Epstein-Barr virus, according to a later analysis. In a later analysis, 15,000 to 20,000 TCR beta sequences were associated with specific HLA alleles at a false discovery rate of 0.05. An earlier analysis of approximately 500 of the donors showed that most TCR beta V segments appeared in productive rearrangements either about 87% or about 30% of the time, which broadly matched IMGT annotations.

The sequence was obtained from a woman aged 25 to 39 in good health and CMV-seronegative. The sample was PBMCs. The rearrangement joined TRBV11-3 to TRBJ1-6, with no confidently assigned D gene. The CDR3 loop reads CASSSSPQRFNSPLHF. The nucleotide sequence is TGTGCCAGCAGCTCCTCTCCCCAGAGGTTTAATTCCCCCCTCCACTTT.